These T cell receptor beta chains were read from a single sample in a study of cytomegalovirus exposure and HLA in healthy donors. TCRdb's table, derived via immunoSEQ multiplex PCR, lists solely in-frame clones and lacks some. The profile covers roughly 150,000 clones, with roughly three quarters appearing a single time and about 3.1% taken by the ten largest. Sequencing input: PBMCs. These TCRs come from a male donor in good health and CMV-seronegative. Each CDR3 is given with its conserved first and last residue. The D gene is left open where the match is weak. The size entry is marked missing in some rows and otherwise reads once, few, many or a size class.

TRBD1	few	TRBV5-4	TRBJ2-5	15	TGTGCCAGCAGCCCCGGGGACAGGGTGCAAGAGACCCAGTACTTC	CASSPGDRVQETQYF
TRBD1	NA	TRBV28	TRBJ1-1	16	TGTGCCAGCAGTTCCACAGGGGTTATTAGGAACACTGAAGCTTTCTTT	CASSSTGVIRNTEAFF
NA	NA	TRBV28	TRBJ2-3	14	TGTGCCAGCAGTTGGGGGACATCAATAGATACGCAGTATTTT	CASSWGTSIDTQYF
NA	NA	TRBV5-8	TRBJ1-4	15	TGTGCCAGCAGCTTGAGAGGACAGCTGAATGAAAAACTGTTTTTT	CASSLRGQLNEKLFF
NA	NA	TRBV18	TRBJ1-2	16	TGTGCCAGCTCCCCCGCGGGGAGGCCTTCGAGCTATGGCTACACCTTC	CASSPAGRPSSYGYTF
TRBD1	NA	TRBV5-1	TRBJ1-4	16	TGCGCCAGCAGCCCACGGACAGGGGGGGCTAATGAAAAACTGTTTTTT	CASSPRTGGANEKLFF
TRBD2	NA	TRBV6-5	TRBJ2-7	15	TGTGCCAGCAGGTCGACTAGCGCTGACTCCTACGAGCAGTACTTC	CASRSTSADSYEQYF
TRBD2	NA	TRBV19	TRBJ2-3	15	TGTGCCAGCTCTAGCGGAGCAAGTAGCACAGATACGCAGTATTTT	CASSSGASSTDTQYF
TRBD1	NA	TRBV5-1	TRBJ2-2	14	TGCGCCAGCAGGGGACAGGGGGCGACCGGGGAGCTGTTTTTT	CASRGQGATGELFF
TRBD1	NA	TRBV19	TRBJ1-2	14	TGTGCCAGTACGCAACAGGGGTTTGTAACTGGCTACACCTTC	CASTQQGFVTGYTF